These 8 T cell receptor beta chains share one sample of origin, sequenced in a study of cytomegalovirus exposure and HLA in healthy donors. Use of 60 Vbeta and 13 Jbeta primers characterized the PCR. Generated by immunoSEQ multiplex PCR, the TCRdb table keeps only in-frame clones and is missing some. The sample has 130,000 or so clones, roughly four fifths seen once; the top ten hold 1.5% to 2%. The specimen was PBMCs. Receptor source: a female donor in good health and CMV-seronegative.

The chain uses TRBV5-1 and TRBJ2-5, with D unresolved. The CDR3 consists of 13 residues. The V end lost 2 bases, the J end lost 2 bases, and 7 bases lay between the germline ends. Germline V gene lookup returns CDR1 SGHRS and CDR2 YFSETQ. This chain's CDR3 is CASSFYSQETQYF. Written as DNA, the CDR3 is TGCGCCAGCAGCTTTTACAGTCAAGAGACCCAGTACTTC. The full variable domain, completed using reference TRBV5-1 and TRBJ2-5, is KAGVTQTPRYLIKTRGQQVTLSCSPISGHRSVSWYQQTPGQGLQFLFEYFSETQRNKGNFPGRFSGRQFSNSRSEMNVSTLELGDSALYLCASSFYSQETQYFGPGTRLLVL.

Comment on this clone: One end of the junction is discordant with germline, which a read error may explain. The rearrangement uses TRBV28 and TRBJ2-7, with 11 bases fitting TRBD2. The CDR3 loop spans 13 amino acids. Germline values: CDR1 MDHEN, CDR2 SYDVKM. The CDR3 nucleotides read TGTGCCAGCAGTACACCTAGCGGGAGGCAAGGTAACTTC. Residues: CASSTPSGRQGNF.

The CDR3 spells CASSERQVAGGDIQYF. The CDR3 DNA is TGTGCCAGCAGTGAAAGACAGGTAGCGGGGGGAGACATTCAGTACTTC. This rearrangement joins TRBV2 to TRBJ2-4, with 10 bases aligning to TRBD2. Looked up from germline, CDR1 is SNHLY and CDR2 is FYNNEI. Germline trimming cut 2 bases from V and 8 bases from J; bases unmatched to any gene: 9. This CDR3 has 16 amino acids.

The chain has TRBV11-3 and TRBJ2-2; tentatively, D is TRBD1 (5 bases). Trimming stripped 4 bases from V and 8 bases from J, with 20 bases between. This CDR3 has 16 residues. CDR1 is SGHNT and CDR2 is YENEEA in the germline V gene. The CDR3 loop reads CASSSPLGHTNGELFF. DNA of the CDR3: TGTGCCAGCAGCTCGCCTCTAGGACATACCAATGGGGAGCTGTTTTTT.

The CDR3 protein is CASNRGWREVYEQYF. The CDR3 region has the DNA TGTGCCAGTAATAGGGGATGGCGGGAGGTTTACGAGCAGTACTTC. The chain uses TRBV19 and TRBJ2-7; the match to TRBD2 covers 8 bases. Germline CDR1 and CDR2: LNHDA and SQIVND (reference sequence). The CDR3 contains 15 residues. With V trimmed by 7 bases and J by 4 bases, 12 bases remained unmatched.

This clone was recorded only once. This chain connects TRBV19 to TRBJ2-1, with 7 bases aligning to TRBD2. This CDR3 spans 15 amino acids. Germline-derived CDR1 and CDR2 are LNHDA and SQIVND (reference sequence). Trimming removed 3 bases from V and 0 bases from J; junction bases left unmatched: 2. CDR3 nucleotides: TGTGCCAGTAGTATCCGGGACTACTCCTACAATGAGCAGTTCTTC. Protein sequence: CASSIRDYSYNEQFF.

The genes are TRBV2 and TRBJ2-7, with 8 bases lining up with TRBD1. CDR1 and CDR2 from the germline V gene are SNHLY and FYNNEI. This CDR3 is 13 amino acids long. V was clipped by 7 bases and J by 7 bases; unmatched bases: 9. The CDR3 sequence: CASTVQGAREQYF. Written as DNA, the CDR3 is TGTGCCAGCACCGTGCAGGGGGCTAGGGAGCAGTACTTC.

The chain couples TRBV13 to TRBJ2-7; 8 bases are a match to TRBD1. Trimming removed 4 bases from V and 5 bases from J; junction bases left unmatched: 7. The CDR3 has 14 residues. From germline, CDR1 is PRHDT and CDR2 FYEKMQ (reference sequence). In DNA form, the CDR3 reads TGTGCCAGCAGCTCCTTGGACAGGGACCACGAGCAGTACTTC. Translated, it gives CASSSLDRDHEQYF.